The TCR beta chain under discussion was sequenced for a study of neurological immune-mediated disorders. Broader study findings: Private repertoires in all groups were suggested by the finding that expanded clones across subjects shared no CDR3 amino acid sequences. HTLV-1-associated myelopathy had the most TCR clonal expansion, and multiple sclerosis had the least, less than healthy controls.

The sorted libraries were made from approximately 950,000 CD4+ or CD8+ T cells. Germline CDR1 is SGHVS and CDR2 is FQNEAQ. The length of the CDR3 is 16 residues. Every sequencing run generated in excess of 180 million TCR-beta sequences. These sequences covered 15-18 subjects. Each CDR3 protein is one row after TCRdb ran MiXCR on the 5' RACE reads. The table records tens of thousands of distinct CDR3 sequences, about 9.9% of them present only once. Comments on this clonotype: Its antigen is unknown. The junction does not match germline at one end; this may be a read error.

Sequencing was performed on CD4+ T cells from blood. This TCR came from a woman aged 25 to 45 with HTLV-1-associated myelopathy (HAM/TSP). The genes are TRBV7-8 and TRBJ2-7, with 15 bases that match TRBD2. CDR3 in amino acids: CASSIRTSGGAIEKYF. CDR3 nucleotides: TGTGCCAGCAGCATCCGGACTAGCGGGGGGGCAATCGAGAAGTACTTC.